One and the same sample provided the 14 T cell receptor beta chains below, sequenced in a study of Ad26.COV2.S vaccination and SARS-CoV-2 variants. Treatment given: about 20 received Ad26.COV2.S at low or high dose, single or two shots; 5 received placebo; per-sample allocation not given. Sampling occurred on day 63 after the first vaccine or placebo injection. Sequencing was performed with immunoSEQ multiplex PCR; in TCRdb, only in-frame clones are kept and a portion is missing. The sample has 400,000 to 450,000 clones, 92% seen once. The specimen was peripheral blood, collected in a trial of Ad26.COV2.S vaccine versus placebo. The receptors originated from a person between 18 and 65 years old who received the Ad26.COV2.S COVID-19 vaccine or a placebo.

This chain uses TRBV11-2 with TRBJ2-1; 7 bases line up with TRBD2. The junction had 6 bases not matched to a gene; V was cut back by 5 bases and J by 2 bases. Germline assignment: CDR1 SGHAT and CDR2 FQNNGV. The CDR3 consists of 15 residues. The CDR3 spells CASSPASGTYNEQFF. The CDR3 DNA reads as TGTGCCAGCAGCCCGGCTAGCGGTACCTACAATGAGCAGTTCTTC.

The chain carries TRBV2 and TRBJ2-5, with D possibly being TRBD2 (5 bases). Germline loops: CDR1 SNHLY, CDR2 FYNNEI. V was trimmed by 4 bases and J by 2 bases, leaving 14 bases between them. The CDR3 loop spans 15 amino acids. The CDR3 loop is CASSARPRGQETQYF. Written as DNA, the CDR3 is TGTGCCAGCAGTGCTAGACCCCGGGGACAAGAGACCCAGTACTTC.

This chain uses TRBV27 with TRBJ1-3, with 7 bases aligning to TRBD1. The length of the CDR3 is 16 residues. V lost 5 bases to trimming and J lost 3 bases; unmatched junction nucleotides: 10. Germline loops: CDR1 MNHEY, CDR2 SMNVEV (reference sequence). Here the CDR3 DNA reads TGTGCCAGCAGTAACGGACAGGTAGCAAGTGGAAACACCATATATTTT. Protein: CASSNGQVASGNTIYF.

The CDR3 DNA follows: TGTGCCAGCAGCCCCTGGACAGGGGGCTACGAGCAGTACTTC. Translating gives CASSPWTGGYEQYF. The chain is built from TRBV14 and TRBJ2-7; 10 nucleotides agree with TRBD1. Germline CDR1 reads SGHDN; CDR2 reads FVKESK. This CDR3 has 14 amino acids. Germline trimming cut 4 bases from V and 3 bases from J; bases unmatched to any gene: 3.

The table lists this clone with a count of one. The chain links TRBV5-4 to TRBJ1-5; D perhaps matches TRBD1 (6 bases). The CDR3 loop spans 17 amino acids. V was trimmed by 1 base and J by 4 bases, leaving 18 bases between them. Germline CDR1 reads SGHNT; CDR2 reads YYREEE (reference sequence). CDR3 sequence: CASSLTLPGTKNQPQHF. CDR3 DNA sequence: TGTGCCAGCAGCTTGACCCTACCCGGGACAAAAAATCAGCCCCAGCATTTT.

The V and J genes are TRBV19 and TRBJ2-2; D is possibly TRBD2 (6 bases). With 1 base removed from V and 6 bases from J, the gap between germline ends came to 9 bases. The CDR3 is made up of 14 amino acids. Germline CDR1 is LNHDA and CDR2 is SQIVND (reference sequence). CDR3 sequence reads: CASSIAWGAGELFF. DNA for the CDR3: TGTGCCAGTAGTATAGCCTGGGGGGCCGGGGAGCTGTTTTTT.

This chain links TRBV6-1 with TRBJ2-1, with 7 bases identical to TRBD1. The CDR3 totals 16 residues. Per germline, CDR1 MNHNS and CDR2 SASEGT. V dropped 0 bases and J dropped 1; count of bases not matched to a gene: 3. CDR3 sequence (DNA): TGTGCCAGCAGTGAAGCAGGCAGGGGGTCCTACAATGAGCAGTTCTTC. The encoded protein is CASSEAGRGSYNEQFF.

V and J are TRBV7-2 and TRBJ2-5; possible D gene TRBD2, 5 bases. The CDR3 runs 15 residues. V was clipped by 2 bases and J by 2 bases, with 12 bases between them. From germline, CDR1 is SGHTA and CDR2 FQGNSA. This chain's CDR3 is CASSLIRERQETQYF. The CDR3 nucleotides read TGTGCCAGCAGCTTAATAAGGGAGAGACAAGAGACCCAGTACTTC.

The rearrangement uses TRBV7-9 and TRBJ2-1; perhaps TRBD2 as D (5 bases). The V and J ends lost 5 bases and 5 bases respectively, with 10 bases between them. The CDR3 runs to 13 residues. Per the germline V gene, CDR1 is SEHNR and CDR2 is FQNEAQ (reference sequence). CDR3 coding DNA: TGTGCCAGCAGCCTCACCGGGGACAATGAGCAGTTCTTC. It translates to CASSLTGDNEQFF.

The CDR3 coding sequence is TGTGCCAGCAGTCCGGGACCGACCAACTCCTACGAGCAGTACTTC. Its translation is CASSPGPTNSYEQYF. The chain couples TRBV2 to TRBJ2-7; D tentatively fits TRBD1 or TRBD2 (5 bases each). Germline CDR1 reads SNHLY; CDR2 reads FYNNEI. Trimming removed 5 bases at V and 0 bases at J, with 14 bases between. The CDR3 totals 15 residues.

The chain couples TRBV5-5 to TRBJ1-3; no clear D gene. The CDR3 totals 15 residues. Germline loops: CDR1 SGHKS, CDR2 YYEKEE (reference sequence). Trimming stripped 7 bases from V and 0 bases from J, with 14 bases between. The CDR3 DNA reads TGTGCCAGCCGCGACGAACTGAGCTCTGGAAACACCATATATTTT. Translating gives CASRDELSSGNTIYF.

The genes are TRBV2 and TRBJ2-5; possibly TRBD1 for D (5 bases). Trimming stripped 9 bases from V and 0 bases from J, with 11 bases between. The CDR3 has 13 residues. Germline-derived CDR1 and CDR2 are SNHLY and FYNNEI. The CDR3 region is CARSRENQETQYF. Here the CDR3 DNA reads TGTGCCAGAAGCAGGGAAAACCAAGAGACCCAGTACTTC.

The gene calls are TRBV6-5 and TRBJ1-4; D uncertain. The V gene lost 2 bases and the J gene lost 8 bases, with 12 bases spanning the gap. This CDR3 spans 14 amino acids. The germline V gene encodes CDR1 MNHEY and CDR2 SVGAGI. The CDR3, as DNA: TGTGCCAGCAGTTACCCTGGGCCTGGAGAAAAACTGTTTTTT. Translating it yields CASSYPGPGEKLFF.

This clone was seen just once. V is TRBV6-2 or TRBV6-3 and J is TRBJ1-6; D is uncertain. The CDR3 runs to 11 residues. CDR1 and CDR2 (germline): MNHEY, SVGEGT. The germline V and J ends were trimmed by 6 bases and 8 bases, with 5 bases remaining between them. CDR3 sequence: CASSTDSPLHF. The CDR3 bases are TGTGCCAGCAGCACGGATTCACCCCTCCACTTT.